This TCR beta chain was retrieved from a study of T cells in localized non-small cell lung cancer. Broader study findings: Elevated blood T cell density was associated with longer overall survival.

Details on this clone: Antigen: not known.

Assay used: immunoSEQ multiplex PCR; TCRdb lists only in-frame clones, some missing. The repertoire consists of approximately 83,000 clones, with 88% occurring once and the leading ten covering under 25%. This TCR was recovered from a woman aged 40 to 75 with stage I squamous cell lung carcinoma. The material sequenced was peripheral blood, taken before any cancer treatment.

The CDR3 nucleotides read TGTGCCAGCAGCCCCGGGGGCAATGAGCAGTTCTTC. It encodes CASSPGGNEQFF. The chain is built from TRBV9 and TRBJ2-1, with D possibly TRBD2 on 6 matching bases. Trimming pared 4 bases from V and 6 bases from J, leaving 8 bases between. CDR1 is SGDLS, CDR2 YYNGEE, per germline. The CDR3 is 12 residues long.